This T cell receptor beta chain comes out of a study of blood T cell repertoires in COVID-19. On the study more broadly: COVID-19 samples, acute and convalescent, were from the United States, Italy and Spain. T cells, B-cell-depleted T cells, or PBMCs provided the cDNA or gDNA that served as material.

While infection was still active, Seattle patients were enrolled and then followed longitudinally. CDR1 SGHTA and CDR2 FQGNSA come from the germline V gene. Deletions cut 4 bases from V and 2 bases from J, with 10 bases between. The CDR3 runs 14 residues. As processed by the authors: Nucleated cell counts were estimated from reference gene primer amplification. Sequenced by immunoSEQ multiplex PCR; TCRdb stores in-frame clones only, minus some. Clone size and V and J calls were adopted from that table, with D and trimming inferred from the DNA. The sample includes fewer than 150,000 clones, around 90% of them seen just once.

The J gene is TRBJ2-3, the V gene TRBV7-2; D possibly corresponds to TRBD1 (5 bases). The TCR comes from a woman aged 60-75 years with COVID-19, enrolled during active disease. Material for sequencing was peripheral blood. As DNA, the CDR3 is TGTGCCAGCAGCTACAGGAGCTACACAGATACGCAGTATTTT. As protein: CASSYRSYTDTQYF.